Included here is one T cell receptor beta chain sequence, with context. This sample stems from a study of control samples from healthy donors and cancer patients. Trimming stripped 2 bases from V and 3 bases from J, with 23 bases between. Germline V gene data show CDR1 as SGHTA and CDR2 as FQGNSA. This CDR3 spans 18 amino acids. Clones were sequenced by immunoSEQ multiplex PCR, and TCRdb holds only the in-frame ones, with some missing. The sample consists of approximately 110,000 clones, roughly 91% of them appearing once. The sequencing input was blood. The receptor's source is a woman aged 45-65 years in good health. The V call is TRBV7-2, the J call TRBJ2-7; D not certain. This chain's CDR3 is CASSLFGRILADDYEQYF. CDR3 nucleotide sequence: TGTGCCAGCAGCTTATTTGGCCGAATACTGGCCGATGACTACGAGCAGTACTTC.